The present TCR beta chain was sequenced within a study of blood T cell repertoires in COVID-19. Background on the study: The samples span acute and convalescent COVID-19 from the United States, Italy and Spain. Sources were T cells, B-cell-depleted T cells, or PBMCs; the material itself was cDNA or gDNA.

Germline CDR1 MNHEY, CDR2 SMNVEV (reference sequence). Trimming cost V 5 bases and J 6 bases; bases outside gene matches: 11. The CDR3 consists of 16 residues. In the study's own analysis: Cell counts per sample came from amplifying reference gene primers. Assay: immunoSEQ multiplex PCR; the TCRdb copy retains only in-frame clones and omits some. From that table come the V and J calls and clone size; the DNA was used to work out D and trimming. The sample consists of 180,000 or so clones, 82% of them appearing once. Sequenced: peripheral blood. This clonotype was obtained from a human donor with acute or convalescent COVID-19. The donor label of this sample is uncertain. The chain is built from TRBV27 and TRBJ2-3; 10 nucleotides align to TRBD1. The CDR3 sequence: CASSPGTGVRTDTQYF. As DNA, the CDR3 is TGTGCCAGCAGTCCAGGGACAGGGGTGCGGACGGATACGCAGTATTTT.